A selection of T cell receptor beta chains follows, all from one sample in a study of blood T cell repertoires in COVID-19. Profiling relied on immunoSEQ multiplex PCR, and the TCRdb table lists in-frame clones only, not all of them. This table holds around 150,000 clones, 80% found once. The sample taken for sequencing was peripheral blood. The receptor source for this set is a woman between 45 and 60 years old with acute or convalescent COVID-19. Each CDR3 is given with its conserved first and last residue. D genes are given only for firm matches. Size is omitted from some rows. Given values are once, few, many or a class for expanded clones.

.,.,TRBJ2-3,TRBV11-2,TGTGCCAGCAGCTTAGTGTGGGACACCACAGATACGCAGTATTTT,CASSLVWDTTDTQYF
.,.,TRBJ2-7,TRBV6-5,TGTGCCAGCAGTTACTCGACCCAGGGATCCTTCTACGAGCAGTACTTC,CASSYSTQGSFYEQYF
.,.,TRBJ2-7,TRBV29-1,TGCAGCGTTGAATACAGGGACAACGAGCAGTACTTC,CSVEYRDNEQYF
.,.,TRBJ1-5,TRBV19,TGTGCCAGTACCCCCTCGGGAGGTCCCAATCAGCCCCAGCATTTT,CASTPSGGPNQPQHF
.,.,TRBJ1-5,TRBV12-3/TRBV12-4,TGTGCCAGCACCCTAATGGGCAATCAGCCCCAGCATTTT,CASTLMGNQPQHF
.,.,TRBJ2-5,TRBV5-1,TGCGCCAGCAGCTTGGCCTTCGGGGACCAAGAGACCCAGTACTTC,CASSLAFGDQETQYF
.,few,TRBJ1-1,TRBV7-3,TGTGCCAGCAGCTTAACCATAGCGACGGACACTGAAGCTTTCTTT,CASSLTIATDTEAFF
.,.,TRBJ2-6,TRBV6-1,TGTGCCACCGCAAGGGGCTCATCTGGGGCCAACGTCCTGACTTTC,CATARGSSGANVLTF
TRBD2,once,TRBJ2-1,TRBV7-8,TGTGCCAGCAGCTCGACTAGCGGGGGGGCCGCCTACAATGAGCAGTTCTTC,CASSSTSGGAAYNEQFF
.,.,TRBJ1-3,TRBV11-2,TGTGCCAGCAGCTTAGATGTGGGAGGTGGAAACACCATATATTTT,CASSLDVGGGNTIYF
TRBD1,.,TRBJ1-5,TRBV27,TGTGCCAGCAGCTACCTTGGGACAGCGTCCAATCAGCCCCAGCATTTT,CASSYLGTASNQPQHF
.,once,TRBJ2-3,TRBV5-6,TGTGCCAGCAGCTTGGGAGGGCCAGATACGCAGTATTTT,CASSLGGPDTQYF
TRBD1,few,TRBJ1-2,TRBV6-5,TGTGCCAGCACGAACCGGGACAGGGCTAACTATGGCTACACCTTC,CASTNRDRANYGYTF
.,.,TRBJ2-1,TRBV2,TGTGCCAGCAGTGTGACAGGCAGTTACGATGAGCAGTTCTTC,CASSVTGSYDEQFF
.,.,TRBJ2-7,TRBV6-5,TGTGCCAGCAGACGAACAGGGCCTTTGGGCTACGAGCAGTACTTC,CASRRTGPLGYEQYF
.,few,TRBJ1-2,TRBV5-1,TGCGCCAGCAGCTTGGAGTCAGCGAGTGAGGGCTACACCTTC,CASSLESASEGYTF
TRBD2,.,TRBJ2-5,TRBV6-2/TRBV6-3,TGTGCCAGCAGTTTATCCGGACTAGCCTTTTCGAACTTC,CASSLSGLAFSNF